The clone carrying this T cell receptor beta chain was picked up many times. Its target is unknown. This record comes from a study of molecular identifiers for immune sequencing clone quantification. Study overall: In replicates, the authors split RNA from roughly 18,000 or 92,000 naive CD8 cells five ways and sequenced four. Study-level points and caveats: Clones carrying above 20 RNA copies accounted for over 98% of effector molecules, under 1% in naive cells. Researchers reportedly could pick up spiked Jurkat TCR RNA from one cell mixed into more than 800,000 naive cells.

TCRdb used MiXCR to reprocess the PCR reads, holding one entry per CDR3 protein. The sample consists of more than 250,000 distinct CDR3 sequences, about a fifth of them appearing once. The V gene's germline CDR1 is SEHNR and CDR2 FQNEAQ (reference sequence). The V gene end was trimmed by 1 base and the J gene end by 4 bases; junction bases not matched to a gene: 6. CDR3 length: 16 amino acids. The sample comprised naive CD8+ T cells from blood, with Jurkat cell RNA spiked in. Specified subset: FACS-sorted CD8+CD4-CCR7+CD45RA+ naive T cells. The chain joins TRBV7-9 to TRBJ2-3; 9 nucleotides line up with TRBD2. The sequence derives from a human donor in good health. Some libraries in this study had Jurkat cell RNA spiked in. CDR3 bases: TGTGCCAGCAGCTTAGGTAGCGGGGGCCGCGCAGATACGCAGTATTTT. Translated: CASSLGSGGRADTQYF. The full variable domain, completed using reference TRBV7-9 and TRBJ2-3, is DTGVSQNPRHKITKRGQNVTFRCDPISEHNRLYWYRQTLGQGPEFLTYFQNEAQLEKSRLLSDRFSAERPKGSFSTLEIQRTEQGDSAMYLCASSLGSGGRADTQYFGPGTRLTVL.